One sample yielded the 24 T cell receptor beta chains listed below, sequenced in a study of OX40 agonist ivuxolimab in advanced cancers. Libraries were made using the immunoSEQ multiplex PCR assay. In its TCRdb copy, this immuneACCESS table keeps in-frame sequences only and misses some clones. Where compared with another copy, unresolved V genes explain less than half of these, and the others have no known cause. For this sample there are 50,000 to 60,000 clones; about 86% appear just once. The ten most abundant clones make up 6.5% to 7.5% of the sample. The material was CD4+ or CD8+ T cells sorted from blood, obtained in a trial of the OX40 agonist ivuxolimab. The receptors come from an adult with an advanced solid tumor such as melanoma, head and neck, liver or kidney cancer.

The chain links TRBV9 to TRBJ2-2; possible D gene TRBD2, 6 bases. The germline V gene has CDR1 SGDLS and CDR2 YYNGEE. V was trimmed by 0 bases and J by 6 bases, leaving 15 bases between them. The CDR3 has 16 amino acids. This CDR3 reads CASSVGPGLKAGELFF. The CDR3 nucleotides are TGTGCCAGCAGCGTAGGACCGGGACTGAAAGCCGGGGAGCTGTTTTTT.

This chain joins TRBV11-2 and TRBJ1-1; D call uncertain. The germline V gene encodes CDR1 SGHAT and CDR2 FQNNGV. V dropped 2 bases and J dropped 5 bases, with 9 bases sitting between them. CDR3 length: 13 residues. Written as DNA, the CDR3 is TGTGCCAGCAGCTTAACGGAATTAACTGAAGCTTTCTTT. The encoded protein is CASSLTELTEAFF.

The genes are TRBV6-1 and TRBJ2-1, with 9 bases matching TRBD1. The J segment lost 2 bases and the V segment lost 4 bases, leaving 12 bases of the junction unmatched. The germline V gene has CDR1 MNHNS and CDR2 SASEGT. The CDR3 is 18 amino acids. The CDR3 DNA sequence: TGTGCCAGCAGTGCTGGGTTTTTAGGGGACAGGGCCTACAATGAGCAGTTCTTC. This gives the protein CASSAGFLGDRAYNEQFF.

V gene TRBV19 combines with J gene TRBJ2-5; 12 bases match TRBD1. The V gene's germline CDR1 is LNHDA and CDR2 SQIVND (reference sequence). The CDR3 contains 14 residues. V dropped 9 bases and J dropped 5; count of bases not matched to a gene: 7. The CDR3 spells CASSGTGGGETQYF. The CDR3 nucleotides are TGTGCCAGCTCCGGGACAGGGGGCGGTGAGACCCAGTACTTC.

The rearrangement uses TRBV18 and TRBJ1-5; TRBD1 is a possible D gene (6 bases). The CDR3 is 16 amino acids. Germline lookup yields CDR1 KGHSH and CDR2 LQKENI. The V end lost 1 base, the J end lost 1 base, and 11 bases lay between the germline ends. CDR3 protein: CASSPLGAGSNQPQHF. The CDR3 DNA follows: TGTGCCAGCTCACCACTGGGGGCGGGGAGCAATCAGCCCCAGCATTTT.

V gene TRBV19 combines with J gene TRBJ1-4; D is undetermined. V shed 4 bases and J shed 5 bases, with 14 bases lying between them. From germline, CDR1 is LNHDA and CDR2 SQIVND (reference sequence). The CDR3 runs 15 residues. The CDR3: CASSRDKGQNEKLFF. The CDR3 DNA reads as TGTGCCAGTAGTAGGGATAAAGGGCAGAATGAAAAACTGTTTTTT. The full variable domain, its missing parts supplied by reference TRBV19 and TRBJ1-4, is DGGITQSPKYLFRKEGQNVTLSCEQNLNHDAMYWYRQDPGQGLRLIYYSQIVNDFQKGDIAEGYSVSREKKESFPLTVTSAQKNPTAFYLCASSRDKGQNEKLFFGSGTQLSVL.

This chain uses TRBV5-6 with TRBJ1-2; 9 bases fit TRBD1. The CDR3 is 16 residues long. The trim removed 2 bases at V and 0 bases at J, leaving 5 bases unmatched. Germline CDR1 reads SGHDT; CDR2 reads YYEEEE. In DNA form, the CDR3 reads TGTGCCAGCAGCTTTCTCGGGACAGGGACTAACTATGGCTACACCTTC. It codes for CASSFLGTGTNYGYTF.

This clone showed up just a few times. The chain carries TRBV5-1 and TRBJ2-3, with D uncertain. The CDR3 has 15 amino acids. Looked up from germline, CDR1 is SGHRS and CDR2 is YFSETQ. With 5 bases removed from V and 4 bases from J, the gap between germline ends came to 17 bases. DNA of the CDR3: TGCGCCAGCAGATTAGCTGCGTCTCAGGCAGATACGCAGTATTTT. Translation: CASRLAASQADTQYF.

V usage is TRBV6-4 and J usage is TRBJ1-6; TRBD1 might be the D (5 bases). Germline V gene data show CDR1 as MRHNA and CDR2 as SNTAGT. The CDR3 runs to 14 residues. The V and J ends lost 3 bases and 4 bases respectively, with 7 bases between them. The CDR3 is CASSEQVYNSPLHF. CDR3 DNA sequence: TGTGCCAGCAGTGAACAGGTGTATAATTCACCCCTCCACTTT.

The chain recombines TRBV2 with TRBJ1-5; 11 bases are shared with TRBD1. Germline loops: CDR1 SNHLY, CDR2 FYNNEI. With 6 bases clipped from V and 4 bases from J, the junction kept 8 bases outside the gene matches. CDR3 length: 16 amino acids. CDR3 bases: TGTGCCAGCAGGACCGGGACAGGGGGAGTTAATCAGCCCCAGCATTTT. Amino acid sequence: CASRTGTGGVNQPQHF. The whole variable domain, remainder taken from reference TRBV2 and TRBJ1-5, is EPEVTQTPSHQVTQMGQEVILRCVPISNHLYFYWYRQILGQKVEFLVSFYNNEISEKSEIFDDQFSVERPDGSNFTLKIRSTKLEDSAMYFCASRTGTGGVNQPQHFGDGTRLSIL.

The rearrangement links TRBV28 to TRBJ2-2; maybe TRBD1 (6 bases). CDR3 size: 16 residues. Germline V gene sequence: CDR1 MDHEN, CDR2 SYDVKM. Trimming took off 10 bases at V and 1 base at J, with 19 bases between the two ends. CDR3 loop: CATRWSPTGNTGELFF. The CDR3 DNA sequence: TGTGCCACCCGATGGTCTCCGACAGGGAACACCGGGGAGCTGTTTTTT. Variable domain in full (rest from reference TRBV28 and TRBJ2-2): DVKVTQSSRYLVKRTGEKVFLECVQDMDHENMFWYRQDPGLGLRLIYFSYDVKMKEKGDIPEGYSVSREKKERFSLILESASTNQTSMYLCATRWSPTGNTGELFFGEGSRLTVL.

The CDR3 protein is CASSPLNQPQHF. CDR3 sequence (DNA): TGTGCCAGTAGTCCCTTAAATCAGCCCCAGCATTTT. This rearrangement joins TRBV19 to TRBJ1-5; no firm D call. The germline CDR1 and CDR2 sequences are LNHDA and SQIVND (reference sequence). The CDR3 spans 12 residues. The V gene lost 5 bases and the J gene lost 4 bases, with 6 bases spanning the gap.

The CDR3 sequence is CATSREGQMPTEAFF. DNA for the CDR3: TGTGCCACCAGCAGAGAGGGACAGATGCCCACTGAAGCTTTCTTT. V and J are TRBV15 and TRBJ1-1; 7 bases are a match to TRBD1. Germline CDR1 and CDR2: LNHNV and YYDKDF (reference sequence). CDR3 length: 15 residues. With 0 bases clipped from V and 4 bases from J, the junction kept 5 bases outside the gene matches.

This rearrangement joins TRBV28 to TRBJ1-1; tentatively, D is TRBD1 (5 bases). Trimming took 1 base from V and 11 from J, leaving 17 bases between them. The CDR3 consists of 14 residues. Germline values: CDR1 MDHEN, CDR2 SYDVKM. CDR3 in DNA: TGTGCCAGCAGTTTATCAGGGTCATCTTTCCGGGCTTTCTTT. Translating it yields CASSLSGSSFRAFF.

The J gene is TRBJ2-7, the V gene TRBV10-1, with 7 bases matching TRBD2. The CDR3 extends over 14 amino acids. Unmatched junction bases numbered 12, after V lost 8 bases and J lost 5 bases. In germline, CDR1 is WNHNN, CDR2 SYGVQD (reference sequence). The DNA for the CDR3 is TGCGCCAGCCGAAAAGCGGGGCCGGGGGACGAGCAGTACTTC. It encodes CASRKAGPGDEQYF.

A single count supports this clone. This sequence joins TRBV30 and TRBJ1-2, with TRBD1 matching 7 bases. This CDR3 has 12 residues. CDR1 and CDR2 from the germline V gene are GTSNPN and SVGIG (reference sequence). Unmatched junction bases numbered 4, after V lost 7 bases and J lost 2 bases. CDR3 loop: CAYQGQNYGYTF. CDR3 sequence (DNA): TGTGCCTACCAGGGACAGAACTATGGCTACACCTTC.

The sample holds a few counts of this clone. This chain joins TRBV19 and TRBJ1-1, with D uncertain. Trimming stripped 0 bases from V and 1 base from J, with 6 bases between. There are 14 residues in the CDR3. The germline V gene encodes CDR1 LNHDA and CDR2 SQIVND (reference sequence). The CDR3 nucleotides read TGTGCCAGTAGTATAGATGCAGCGAACACTGAAGCTTTCTTT. Protein sequence: CASSIDAANTEAFF.

This chain joins TRBV11-2 and TRBJ2-1; 7 bases agree with TRBD1. The length of the CDR3 is 15 residues. V gave up 5 bases and J gave up 4 bases; unmatched junction bases: 8. CDR1 and CDR2 (germline): SGHAT, FQNNGV. CDR3 coding DNA: TGTGCCAGCAGCCTTGGGGCAGGGGGTTACAATGAGCAGTTCTTC. This translates into CASSLGAGGYNEQFF.

V gene TRBV2 combines with J gene TRBJ1-6; 8 bases are a match to TRBD1. Per the germline V gene, CDR1 is SNHLY and CDR2 is FYNNEI. This CDR3 has 15 residues. V lost 6 bases to trimming and J lost 8 bases; unmatched junction nucleotides: 9. In nucleotides, the CDR3 is TGTGCCAGCAGGAAGGGGACAGGAGTTGATTCACCCCTCCACTTT. Its protein is CASRKGTGVDSPLHF.

Worth noting for this clone: The sample holds other DNA sequences that translate to the same CDR3. The chain carries TRBV7-9 and TRBJ1-1; D not certain. This CDR3 contains 14 residues. Trimming shortened V by 1 base and J by 0 bases, and 6 bases separated the two germline ends. In germline, CDR1 is SEHNR, CDR2 FQNEAQ (reference sequence). Here the CDR3 reads CASSLDAMNTEAFF. The CDR3 coding sequence is TGTGCCAGCAGCTTAGATGCCATGAACACTGAAGCTTTCTTT.

The J gene is TRBJ1-2, the V gene TRBV21-1. TRBV21-1 is a pseudogene segment. The CDR3 is 17 amino acids. The CDR3 spells CASRTPGGTAINYGYTF. DNA for the CDR3: TGTGCCAGCAGAACCCCCGGGGGGACAGCGATTAACTATGGCTACACCTTC.

This clone was counted once. The chain has TRBV19 and TRBJ1-1; D unresolved. The CDR3 extends over 14 amino acids. Germline-derived CDR1 and CDR2 are LNHDA and SQIVND (reference sequence). Trimming took 5 bases from V and 3 from J, leaving 13 bases between them. The CDR3 DNA reads as TGTGCCAGTAGTTTACGGGGAGCCTACACTGAAGCTTTCTTT. Its translation is CASSLRGAYTEAFF. Drawing the rest from reference TRBV19 and TRBJ1-1, the complete variable domain is DGGITQSPKYLFRKEGQNVTLSCEQNLNHDAMYWYRQDPGQGLRLIYYSQIVNDFQKGDIAEGYSVSREKKESFPLTVTSAQKNPTAFYLCASSLRGAYTEAFFGQGTRLTVV.

The chain links TRBV19 to TRBJ2-5; TRBD1 or TRBD2 may be the D gene (5 bases each). The J call could be wrong; TRBJ2-7 is a better fit for the DNA end. CDR3 length: 15 amino acids. Germline CDR1 and CDR2: LNHDA and SQIVND (reference sequence). Here the CDR3 reads CASSPLTGGSYEQYF. The CDR3 DNA follows: TGTGCCAGTAGTCCCCTCACAGGTGGGAGCTACGAGCAGTACTTC.

This rearrangement joins TRBV28 to TRBJ2-2, with D possibly TRBD2 on 6 matching bases. Germline V gene sequence: CDR1 MDHEN, CDR2 SYDVKM. V lost 8 bases and J 1 base, leaving 11 bases between the germline ends. The CDR3 consists of 14 residues. In nucleotides, the CDR3 is TGTGCCAGCGAGAGGGGAGGGAACACCGGGGAGCTGTTTTTT. It specifies CASERGGNTGELFF.